This T cell receptor (beta chain) was recovered during a study of T cell repertoires in cytomegalovirus infection. For the study at large: In the study, CMV epitopes included recently identified HLA-C-restricted and well-studied HLA-B-restricted ones. Overall study results and limits: Cumulative frequency (of public TCR beta family members) identified carriers of CMV plus the relevant HLA.

Germline CDR1 DFQATT, CDR2 SNEGSKA (reference sequence). Trimming took off 4 bases at V and 4 bases at J, with 7 bases between the two ends. This CDR3 is built from 11 residues. The sample holds a few counts of this clonotype. Antigen unknown. TCRdb passed the reads through MiXCR, listing each CDR3 protein once. The sample holds roughly 700,000 distinct CDR3 sequences, around 30% seen once. This sequence originates from a human donor in good health (CMV status not recorded). Some clones in this sample may be carry-over from other donors' samples. V and J are TRBV20-1 and TRBJ1-2, with no clear D. The specimen comprised cultured PBMCs, sampled from culture after CMV antigen stimulation. The CDR3 DNA reads as TGCAGTGCTAACTGGATCTATGGCTACACCTTC. It translates to CSANWIYGYTF.